These T cell receptor beta chains were read from a single sample in a study of CD8 T cells in Susac syndrome. MiXCR, applied by TCRdb to the immunoSEQ multiplex PCR reads, yields one record per CDR3 protein. The sample holds about 80,000 distinct CDR3 sequences; 85% to 95% are singletons and the top ten take about 0.25%. Material: CD8+ T cells from PBMCs. The receptors stem from a human donor in good health. Each CDR3 is given with its conserved first and last residue.

TRBJ2-7 14 TRBV4-1 CASSHGRGTYEQYF
TRBJ2-1 15 TRBV20-1 CSAETSGGALNEQFF
TRBJ2-2 12 TRBV30 CAWGADTGELFF
TRBJ1-1 13 TRBV20-1 CSARQALGTEAFF
TRBJ1-3 17 TRBV14 CASSQGPPYYSGNTIYF
TRBJ1-1 14 TRBV13 CASSSRGMNTEAFF
TRBJ2-6 18 TRBV3-1 CASSQVGVTNTGANVLIF
TRBJ2-6 16 TRBV27 CASSLRVGSGANVLTF
TRBJ1-2 15 TRBV25-1 CASRGGGNPNYGYTF
TRBJ1-4 14 TRBV3-1 CASSHGGQAVELFF
TRBJ2-5 15 TRBV27 CASSLYVRTQETQYF
TRBJ2-3 15 TRBV6-4 CASSSTSGGADTQYF
TRBJ2-5 15 TRBV12-3/TRBV12-4 CASSSRGGYQETQYF
TRBJ1-2 14 TRBV6-1 CASSATGLVYGYTF
TRBJ1-1 12 TRBV14 CASSQYYTEAFF
TRBJ2-5 15 TRBV24-1 CATSDLQGYEETQYF
TRBJ2-1 14 TRBV9 CASSVKLAKDEQFF
TRBJ2-1 16 TRBV11-2 CASSLMGGGTHDEQFF
TRBJ2-2 14 TRBV4-3 CASSPRSAAGELFF
TRBJ2-5 14 TRBV9 CASSVGYTQETQYF
TRBJ1-6 16 TRBV9 CASRGEERGYNSPLHF
TRBJ2-5 14 TRBV28 CASSLMGITETQYF
TRBJ1-1 14 TRBV4-1 CASSQRDRSTEAFF
TRBJ1-1 16 TRBV7-6 CASSFPGGTVQTEAFF
TRBJ2-7 13 TRBV20-1 CSAVGGISYEQYF
TRBJ2-3 16 TRBV3-1 CASSQALAGEGHTQYF
TRBJ2-3 14 TRBV28 CASSRLEVGDTQYF
TRBJ1-1 14 TRBV29-1 CSVVGRGQGSRAFF
TRBJ2-1 14 TRBV27 CASSLEGSYNEQFF
TRBJ1-2 15 TRBV11-2 CASSLDDRAVYGYTF
TRBJ1-2 14 TRBV3-1 CASSQGQWNYGYTF
TRBJ1-2 13 TRBV27 CASSTAHDYGYTF
TRBJ1-2 14 TRBV4-1 CASSQDRSGSGYTF